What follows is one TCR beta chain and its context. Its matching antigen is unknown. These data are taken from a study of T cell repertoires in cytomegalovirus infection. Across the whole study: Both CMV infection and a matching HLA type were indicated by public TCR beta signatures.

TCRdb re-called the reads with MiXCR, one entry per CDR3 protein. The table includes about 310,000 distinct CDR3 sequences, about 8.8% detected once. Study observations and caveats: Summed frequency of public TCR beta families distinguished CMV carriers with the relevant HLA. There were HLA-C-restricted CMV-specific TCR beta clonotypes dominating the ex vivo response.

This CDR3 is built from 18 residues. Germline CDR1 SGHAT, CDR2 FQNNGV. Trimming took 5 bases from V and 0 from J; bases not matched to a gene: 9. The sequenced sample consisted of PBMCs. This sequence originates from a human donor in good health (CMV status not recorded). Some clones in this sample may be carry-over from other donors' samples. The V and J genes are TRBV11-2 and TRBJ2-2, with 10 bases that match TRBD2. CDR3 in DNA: TGTGCCAGCAGCCCCCGGGCTAGCGGGGGCACGAACACCGGGGAGCTGTTTTTT. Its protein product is CASSPRASGGTNTGELFF.